This is a list of T cell receptor beta chains from one sample in a study of T cells in Graves' hyperthyroidism and ophthalmopathy. TCRdb independently ran MiXCR on the multiplex PCR reads; one entry per CDR3 protein. The repertoire holds 640,000 or so distinct CDR3 sequences, with roughly 15% as singletons. Specimen: blood. These receptors were collected from a woman aged 40 to 55 with Graves' ophthalmopathy. Each CDR3 is given with its conserved first and last residue. The order of the fields is V gene, D gene, clone size, CDR3 length, J gene, CDR3 DNA, CDR3 protein. D genes are given only for firm matches. Size is omitted from some rows. Given values are once, few, many or a class for expanded clones.

TRBV28	-	medium-sized	16	TRBJ2-5	TGTGCCAGCAGTTCTCCCTCCTTACAGGACGGGGAGACCCAGTACTTC	CASSSPSLQDGETQYF
TRBV28	TRBD1	-	15	TRBJ2-7	TGTGCCAGCAGTTTGTCGACAGGGGATCCCTACGAGCAGTACTTC	CASSLSTGDPYEQYF
TRBV12-3/TRBV12-4	-	many	14	TRBJ2-2	TGTGCCAGCTGTAGGGAAATCGGCACCGGGGAGCTGTTTTTT	CASCREIGTGELFF
TRBV6-2/TRBV6-3	-	many	15	TRBJ2-7	TGTGCCAGCAGCCGATTTGGATCGGTTTCCTACGAGCAGTACTTC	CASSRFGSVSYEQYF
TRBV19	TRBD1	once	15	TRBJ1-5	TGTGCCAGTAGTATTAGGGGGCAGGGGGCTGGTCCCCAGCATTTT	CASSIRGQGAGPQHF
TRBV24-1	-	few	19	TRBJ2-2	TGTGCCACCAGTGATTTGCACCGGGGAGGTAATTCGAACACCGGGGAGCTGTTTTTT	CATSDLHRGGNSNTGELFF
TRBV5-1	-	-	16	TRBJ1-1	TGCGCCAGCAGCTTGGGCCGGGGAATTGGGAACACTGAAGCTTTCTTT	CASSLGRGIGNTEAFF
TRBV20-1	-	few	15	TRBJ2-5	TGCAGTGCTAGTCCTACTACAGGAGACCAAGAGACCCAGTACTTC	CSASPTTGDQETQYF
TRBV7-8	-	many	14	TRBJ2-5	TGTGCCAGCAGCCTCCTTAACGGCCAAGAGACCCAGTACTTC	CASSLLNGQETQYF
TRBV20-1	TRBD1	many	14	TRBJ2-2	TGCAGTGCTAGGGGACAGCTGAACACCGGGGAGCTGTTTTTT	CSARGQLNTGELFF
TRBV29-1	-	many	12	TRBJ2-5	TGCAGCGTTGATAAGTTAGAAGAGACCCAGTACTTC	CSVDKLEETQYF
TRBV20-1	TRBD2	-	17	TRBJ2-5	TGCAGTGCTAGAGATCTCATTAGCGGGAGTGTTGGGGAGACCCAGTACTTC	CSARDLISGSVGETQYF
TRBV5-1	TRBD1	many	17	TRBJ1-1	TGCGCCAGCAGCGTTGCTATCGGGACAGACATGAACACTGAAGCTTTCTTT	CASSVAIGTDMNTEAFF
TRBV12-5	TRBD2	many	14	TRBJ2-7	TGTGCTAGTGGATCCGGGACTAGCCACTACGAGCAGTACTTC	CASGSGTSHYEQYF
TRBV6-1	-	-	11	TRBJ1-2	TGTGCCAGCAGGGACGTCGGGGGCTACACCTTC	CASRDVGGYTF
TRBV11-1	TRBD2	many	16	TRBJ2-5	TGTGCCAGCAGCGGCCGACCGGGACTAGCGGGAGAGACCCAGTACTTC	CASSGRPGLAGETQYF
TRBV28	TRBD1	many	12	TRBJ1-1	TGTGCCAGCAGTCGTAGGGACAGGACGACTTTCTTT	CASSRRDRTTFF
TRBV11-2	TRBD2	few	17	TRBJ2-5	TGTGCCAGCAGCCCCCCTAGCGGGAGGGCGGTCGGAGAGACCCAGTACTTC	CASSPPSGRAVGETQYF
TRBV11-2	-	many	16	TRBJ1-1	TGTGCCAGCAGCTTAGTCGTACAGGGACCGAACACTGAAGCTTTCTTT	CASSLVVQGPNTEAFF
TRBV25-1	TRBD2	-	15	TRBJ2-7	TGTGCCAGCAGTGAATATAGCGGGAGAAATTACGAGCAGTACTTC	CASSEYSGRNYEQYF
TRBV10-3	-	-	13	TRBJ2-7	TGTGCCTCAGAAGGACAAAGGGGGTCCGAGCAGTACTTC	CASEGQRGSEQYF
TRBV12-5	TRBD2	few	16	TRBJ2-7	TGTGCTAGTGGTTTGGTAGGGCGGGGGGCGCTCGACGAGCAGTACTTC	CASGLVGRGALDEQYF
TRBV4-2	-	many	15	TRBJ1-1	TGTGCCAGCAGCCAAGGACCAGGGGCAAACACTGAAGCTTTCTTT	CASSQGPGANTEAFF
TRBV7-2	TRBD2	many	14	TRBJ2-7	TGTGCCAGCAGCTACCTAGCGGCGGGCCACGAGCAGTACTTC	CASSYLAAGHEQYF
TRBV29-1	-	many	13	TRBJ1-2	TGCAGCGTTGTTAAGGAGGCTAACTATGGCTACACCTTC	CSVVKEANYGYTF
TRBV12-5	-	many	16	TRBJ1-3	TGTGCTAGTGGTGTCCACAGGGATTTCTCTGGAAACACCATATATTTT	CASGVHRDFSGNTIYF
TRBV28	-	few	14	TRBJ1-1	TGTGCCAGCAGTTTCATCTTTCGGGGGACTGAAGCTTTCTTT	CASSFIFRGTEAFF
TRBV2	TRBD2	many	16	TRBJ2-7	TGTGCTACCACCCTCGGGGAACTAGCGGGAGACGACGAGCAGTACTTC	CATTLGELAGDDEQYF
TRBV27	-	many	16	TRBJ2-7	TGTGCCAGCAGTTTATCGGTCGACGGGACGTTGTACGAGCAGTACTTC	CASSLSVDGTLYEQYF
TRBV7-9	-	many	16	TRBJ2-7	TGTGCCAGCAGCCCGGGGGGCGGTGACAGCTCCTACGAGCAGTACTTC	CASSPGGGDSSYEQYF
TRBV18	TRBD1	few	14	TRBJ1-1	TGTGCCAGCTCTCCGCCGGGACAGGGACCTGAAGCTTTCTTT	CASSPPGQGPEAFF
TRBV6-1	-	few	10	TRBJ2-7	TGTGCCAGCCGCCGGGAGGAGCAGTACTTC	CASRREEQYF
TRBV6-5	-	many	15	TRBJ1-1	TGTGCCAGCAGTTACTCCCAGAGGGTAAGCACTGAAGCTTTCTTT	CASSYSQRVSTEAFF
TRBV12-3/TRBV12-4	-	many	16	TRBJ1-5	TGTGCCAGCAGTCCCAGGGGATTAGATAGCAATCAGCCCCAGCATTTT	CASSPRGLDSNQPQHF
TRBV12-3/TRBV12-4	-	many	11	TRBJ2-7	TGTGCCAGCAGTCCAGGGACGGTTACGTACTTC	CASSPGTVTYF
TRBV12-3/TRBV12-4	-	many	16	TRBJ1-5	TGTGCCAGCAGTCCCGCGGGACCTGGCGGCAATCAGCCCCAGCATTTT	CASSPAGPGGNQPQHF
TRBV28	-	many	13	TRBJ2-2	TGTGCCAGCAGTGTAGGGACGAGCGGGGAGCTGTTTTTT	CASSVGTSGELFF
TRBV9	TRBD1	-	15	TRBJ2-7	TGTGCCAGCAGCGTAGACCCAGGGGGCGCGTGGGAGCAGTACTTC	CASSVDPGGAWEQYF
TRBV4-1	-	many	16	TRBJ2-7	TGCGCCAGCAGCCAAGATCAGGCTTACCGTACCTACGAGCAGTACTTC	CASSQDQAYRTYEQYF
TRBV6-2/TRBV6-3	-	few	13	TRBJ1-2	TGTGCCAGCACCAAATTCACCCCAGGCGAGTACACCTTC	CASTKFTPGEYTF
TRBV19	-	many	15	TRBJ2-7	TGTGCCAGTAGTAGCCGCCGGGGTAACGCCTACGAGCAGTACTTC	CASSSRRGNAYEQYF
TRBV7-2	-	many	14	TRBJ1-5	TGTGCCAGCAGCCTGAGACAGGCTTGGCAGCCCCAGCATTTT	CASSLRQAWQPQHF
TRBV6-1	TRBD2	many	16	TRBJ2-7	TGTGCCAGCAGTCAAGGGACTAGCGGGAGAGCCTACGAGCAGTACTTC	CASSQGTSGRAYEQYF